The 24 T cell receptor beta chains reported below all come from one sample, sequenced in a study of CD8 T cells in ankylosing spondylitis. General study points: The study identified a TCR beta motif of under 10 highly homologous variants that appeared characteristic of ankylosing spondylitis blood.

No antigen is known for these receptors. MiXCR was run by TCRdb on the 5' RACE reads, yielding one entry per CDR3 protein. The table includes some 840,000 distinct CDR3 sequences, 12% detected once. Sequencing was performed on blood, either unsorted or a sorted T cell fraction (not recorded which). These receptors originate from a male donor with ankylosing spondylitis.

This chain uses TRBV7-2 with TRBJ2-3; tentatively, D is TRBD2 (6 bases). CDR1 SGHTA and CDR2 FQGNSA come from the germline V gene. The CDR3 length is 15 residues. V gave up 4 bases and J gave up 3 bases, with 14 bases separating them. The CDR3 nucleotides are TGTGCCAGCAGCTCCCAGGCACGGGAGACAGATACGCAGTATTTT. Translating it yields CASSSQARETDTQYF. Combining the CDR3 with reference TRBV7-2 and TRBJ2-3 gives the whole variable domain GAGVSQSPSNKVTEKGKDVELRCDPISGHTALYWYRQSLGQGLEFLIYFQGNSAPDKSGLPSDRFSAERTGGSVSTLTIQRTQQEDSAVYLCASSSQARETDTQYFGPGTRLTVL.

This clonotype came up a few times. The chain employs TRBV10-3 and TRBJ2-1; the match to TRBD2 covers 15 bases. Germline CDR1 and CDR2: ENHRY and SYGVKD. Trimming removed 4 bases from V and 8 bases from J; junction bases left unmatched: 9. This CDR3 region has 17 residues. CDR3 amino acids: CAISVGLAGGPRDEQFF. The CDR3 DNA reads TGTGCCATCAGTGTAGGACTAGCGGGAGGGCCAAGGGATGAGCAGTTCTTC.

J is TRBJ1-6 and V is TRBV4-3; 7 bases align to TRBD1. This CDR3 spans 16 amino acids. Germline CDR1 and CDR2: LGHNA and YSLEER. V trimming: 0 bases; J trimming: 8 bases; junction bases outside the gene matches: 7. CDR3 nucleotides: TGCGCCAGCAGCCAAGATGGGTGGACAGGTGATTCACCCCTCCACTTT. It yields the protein CASSQDGWTGDSPLHF.

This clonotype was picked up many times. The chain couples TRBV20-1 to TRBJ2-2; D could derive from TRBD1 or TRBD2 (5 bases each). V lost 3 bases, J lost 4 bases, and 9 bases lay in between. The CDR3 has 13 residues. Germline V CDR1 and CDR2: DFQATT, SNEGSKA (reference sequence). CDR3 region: CSASSGATGELFF. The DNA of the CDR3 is TGCAGTGCTAGTTCCGGGGCCACCGGGGAGCTGTTTTTT.

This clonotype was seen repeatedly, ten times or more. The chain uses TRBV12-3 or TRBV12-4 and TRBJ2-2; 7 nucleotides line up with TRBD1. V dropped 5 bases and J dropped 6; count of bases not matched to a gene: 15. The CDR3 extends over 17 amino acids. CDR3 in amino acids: CASSPRLGGRRAGELFF. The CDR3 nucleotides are TGTGCCAGCAGTCCACGTTTAGGGGGCCGCCGGGCCGGGGAGCTGTTTTTT.

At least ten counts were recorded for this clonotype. Here the CDR3 DNA reads TGTGCCAGCTCACCACGGGGGCTCGGCACTGAAGCTTTCTTT. Translation gives CASSPRGLGTEAFF. This chain joins TRBV7-2 and TRBJ1-1, with D perhaps TRBD1 (6 bases). The CDR3 is 14 residues long. V was clipped by 8 bases and J by 4 bases, with 17 bases between them. CDR1 and CDR2 from the germline V gene are SGHTA and FQGNSA.

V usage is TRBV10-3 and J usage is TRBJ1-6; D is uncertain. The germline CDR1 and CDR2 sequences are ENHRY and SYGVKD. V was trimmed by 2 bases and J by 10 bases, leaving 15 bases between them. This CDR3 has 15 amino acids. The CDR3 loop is CAISEREGNLSPLHF. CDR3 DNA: TGTGCCATCAGTGAGCGTGAAGGGAATTTGTCACCCCTCCACTTT.

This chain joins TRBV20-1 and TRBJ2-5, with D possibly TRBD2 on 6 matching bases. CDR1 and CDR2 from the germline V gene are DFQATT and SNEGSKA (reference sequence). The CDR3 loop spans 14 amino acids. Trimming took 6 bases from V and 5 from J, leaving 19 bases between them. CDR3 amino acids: CSAIHGLSGETQYF. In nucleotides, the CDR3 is TGCAGTGCCATACACGGACTATCCGGGGAGACCCAGTACTTC.

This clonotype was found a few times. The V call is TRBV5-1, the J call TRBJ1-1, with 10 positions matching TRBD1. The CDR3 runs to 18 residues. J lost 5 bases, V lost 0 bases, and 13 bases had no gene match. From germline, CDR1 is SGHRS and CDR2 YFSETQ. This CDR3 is CASSLAEDRGRSGTEAFF. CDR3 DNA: TGCGCCAGCAGCTTGGCCGAAGACAGGGGGCGAAGCGGAACTGAAGCTTTCTTT.

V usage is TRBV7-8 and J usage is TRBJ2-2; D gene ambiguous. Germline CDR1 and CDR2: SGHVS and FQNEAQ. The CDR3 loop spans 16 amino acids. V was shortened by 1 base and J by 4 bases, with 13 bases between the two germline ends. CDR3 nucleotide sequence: TGTGCCAGCAGCTTAGACCTGAGGCCCCGCACCGGGGAGCTGTTTTTT. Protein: CASSLDLRPRTGELFF.

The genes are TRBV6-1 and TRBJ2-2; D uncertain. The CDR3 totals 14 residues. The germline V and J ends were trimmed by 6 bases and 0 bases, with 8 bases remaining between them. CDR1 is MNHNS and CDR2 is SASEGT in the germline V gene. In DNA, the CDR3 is TGTGCCAGCAGGAGAATAGCGAACACCGGGGAGCTGTTTTTT. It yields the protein CASRRIANTGELFF.

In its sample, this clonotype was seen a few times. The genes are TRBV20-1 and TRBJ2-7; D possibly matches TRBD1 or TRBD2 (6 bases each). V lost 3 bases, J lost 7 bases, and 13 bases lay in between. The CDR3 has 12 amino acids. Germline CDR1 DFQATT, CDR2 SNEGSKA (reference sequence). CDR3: CSARERGGEQYF. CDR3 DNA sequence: TGCAGTGCTAGGGAGCGAGGGGGGGAGCAGTACTTC.

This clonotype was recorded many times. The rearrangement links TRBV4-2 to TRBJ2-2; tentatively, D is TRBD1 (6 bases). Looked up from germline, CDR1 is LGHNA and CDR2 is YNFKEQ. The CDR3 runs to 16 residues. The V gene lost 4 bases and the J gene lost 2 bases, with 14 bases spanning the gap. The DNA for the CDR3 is TGTGCCAGCAGCCCTACGGACAGCAGTAACACCGGGGAGCTGTTTTTT. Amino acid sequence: CASSPTDSSNTGELFF.

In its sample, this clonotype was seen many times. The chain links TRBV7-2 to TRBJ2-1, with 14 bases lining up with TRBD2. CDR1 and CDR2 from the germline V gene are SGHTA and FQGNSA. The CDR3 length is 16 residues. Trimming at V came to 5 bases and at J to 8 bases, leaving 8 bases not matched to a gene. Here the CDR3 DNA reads TGTGCCAGCAGCAATCCGGGACTAGCGGGAGACTATGAGCAGTTCTTC. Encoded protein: CASSNPGLAGDYEQFF. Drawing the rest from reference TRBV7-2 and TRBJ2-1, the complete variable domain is GAGVSQSPSNKVTEKGKDVELRCDPISGHTALYWYRQSLGQGLEFLIYFQGNSAPDKSGLPSDRFSAERTGGSVSTLTIQRTQQEDSAVYLCASSNPGLAGDYEQFFGPGTRLTVL.

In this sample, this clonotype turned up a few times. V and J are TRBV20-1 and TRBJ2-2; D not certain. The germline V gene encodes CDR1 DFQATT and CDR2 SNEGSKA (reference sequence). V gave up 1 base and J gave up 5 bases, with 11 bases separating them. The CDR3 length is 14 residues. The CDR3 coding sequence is TGCAGTGCTAGAGCGGACGGAAGTACCGGGGAGCTGTTTTTT. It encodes CSARADGSTGELFF.

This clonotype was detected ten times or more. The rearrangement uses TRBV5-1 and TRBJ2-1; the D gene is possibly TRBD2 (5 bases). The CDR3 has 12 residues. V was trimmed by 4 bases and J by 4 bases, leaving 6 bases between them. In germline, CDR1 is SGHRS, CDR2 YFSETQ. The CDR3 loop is CASSTRYNEQFF. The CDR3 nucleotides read TGCGCCAGCAGCACTAGATACAATGAGCAGTTCTTC.

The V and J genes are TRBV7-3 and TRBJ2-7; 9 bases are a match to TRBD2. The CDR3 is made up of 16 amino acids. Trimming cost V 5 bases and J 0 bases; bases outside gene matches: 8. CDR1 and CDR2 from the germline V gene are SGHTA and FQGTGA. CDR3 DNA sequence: TGTGCCAGCAGCCCACAGGGGACTAGCTCCTCCTACGAGCAGTACTTC. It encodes CASSPQGTSSSYEQYF.

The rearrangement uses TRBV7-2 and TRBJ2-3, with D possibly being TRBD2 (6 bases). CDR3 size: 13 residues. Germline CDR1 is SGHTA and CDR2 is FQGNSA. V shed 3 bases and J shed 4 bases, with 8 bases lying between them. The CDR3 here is CASSLTRSDTQYF. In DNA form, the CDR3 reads TGTGCCAGCAGCTTGACTAGGTCAGATACGCAGTATTTT.

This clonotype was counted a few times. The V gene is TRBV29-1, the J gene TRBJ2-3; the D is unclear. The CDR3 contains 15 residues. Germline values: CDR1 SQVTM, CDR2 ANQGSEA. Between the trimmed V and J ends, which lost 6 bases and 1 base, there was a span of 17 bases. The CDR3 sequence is CSVCLQGYGTDTQYF. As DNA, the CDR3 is TGCAGCGTATGCCTACAAGGGTATGGCACAGATACGCAGTATTTT.

The CDR3 bases are TGTGCCACAGGGGGCGGGAGGTCCTACAATGAGCAGTTCTTC. It encodes CATGGGRSYNEQFF. V gene TRBV27 combines with J gene TRBJ2-1; D could derive from TRBD1 or TRBD2 (8 bases each). The germline V and J ends were trimmed by 10 bases and 1 base, with 14 bases remaining between them. The CDR3 loop spans 14 amino acids. The germline V gene encodes CDR1 MNHEY and CDR2 SMNVEV (reference sequence).

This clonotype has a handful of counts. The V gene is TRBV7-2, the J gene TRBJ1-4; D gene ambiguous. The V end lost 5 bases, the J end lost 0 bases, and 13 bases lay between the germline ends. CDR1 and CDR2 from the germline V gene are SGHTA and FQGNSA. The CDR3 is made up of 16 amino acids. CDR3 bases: TGTGCCAGCAGCACCAAGCTGGCCACAACTAATGAAAAACTGTTTTTT. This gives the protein CASSTKLATTNEKLFF.

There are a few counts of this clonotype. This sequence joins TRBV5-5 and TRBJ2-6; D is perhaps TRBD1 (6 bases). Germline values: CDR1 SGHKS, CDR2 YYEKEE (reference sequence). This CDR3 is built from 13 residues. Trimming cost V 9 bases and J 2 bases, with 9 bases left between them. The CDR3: CATRQAGANVLTF. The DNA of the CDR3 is TGTGCCACCCGACAGGCTGGGGCCAACGTCCTGACTTTC.

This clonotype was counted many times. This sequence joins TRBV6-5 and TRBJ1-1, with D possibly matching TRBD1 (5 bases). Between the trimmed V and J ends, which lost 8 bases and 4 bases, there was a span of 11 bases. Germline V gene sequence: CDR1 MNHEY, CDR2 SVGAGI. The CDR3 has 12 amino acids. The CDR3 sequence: CASGGETTEAFF. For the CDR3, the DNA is TGTGCCAGCGGGGGTGAGACCACTGAAGCTTTCTTT.

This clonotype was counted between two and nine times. This CDR3 is CSATDSGNTIYF. CDR3 coding DNA: TGCAGTGCTACCGACTCTGGAAACACCATATATTTT. This chain links TRBV20-1 with TRBJ1-3; D is unresolved. The germline V and J ends were trimmed by 4 bases and 0 bases, with 4 bases remaining between them. This CDR3 has 12 residues. Looked up from germline, CDR1 is DFQATT and CDR2 is SNEGSKA (reference sequence).